This TCR beta chain stems from a study of T cell repertoires in cytomegalovirus infection. Findings and limits, study-wide: There were HLA-C-restricted CMV-specific TCR beta clonotypes dominating the ex vivo response. Cumulative public TCR beta family frequency identified CMV carriers with the relevant HLA.

This CDR3 contains 15 residues. Trimming left V 6 bases short and J 3 bases short, with 15 bases between. The germline gives CDR1 SGHTA, CDR2 FQGNSA. TCRdb called the reads again in MiXCR, with one record for every CDR3 protein. In the table there are hundreds of thousands of distinct CDR3 sequences, about 33% of which are singletons. This clonotype was found a few times. What it recognizes is unknown. The sequence came from a human donor in good health (CMV status not recorded). Some clones in this sample may be carry-over from other donors' samples. The sequencing used cultured PBMCs, collected from culture after CMV antigen stimulation. The chain couples TRBV7-2 to TRBJ1-5; TRBD1 is a possible D gene (5 bases). The CDR3 DNA reads TGTGCCAGCAGTCGATCCTGGGGGTACAATCAGCCCCAGCATTTT. Residues: CASSRSWGYNQPQHF.